The rows below give T cell receptor beta chains drawn from one sample of a study of radiotherapy plus CTLA-4 blockade in lung cancer. This table comes from immunoSEQ multiplex PCR, and its TCRdb copy is limited to in-frame clones, with some not included. In the table there are approximately 41,000 clones, more than 60% of which are singletons. Source: peripheral blood, taken from a patient treated with radiotherapy plus ipilimumab. These receptors all come from a human donor with non-small cell lung cancer who had stable disease on radiotherapy plus ipilimumab. The CDR3 runs from the conserved cysteine through the conserved F or W. D genes are given only for firm matches. Not every row has a clone size; where given, it reads once, few, many or a size class.

14	TRBV2	NA	TRBD1	TRBJ1-2	CASSKLTGQDGYTF	TGTGCCAGCAGTAAACTGACAGGGCAAGATGGCTACACCTTC
13	TRBV19	NA	TRBD2	TRBJ2-5	CASMRGGDETQYF	TGTGCCAGTATGCGGGGGGGCGATGAGACCCAGTACTTC
14	TRBV12-5	NA	TRBD2	TRBJ2-5	CASASGRAKETQYF	TGTGCTAGTGCTAGCGGGAGGGCTAAAGAGACCCAGTACTTC
15	TRBV29-1	few	NA	TRBJ2-7	CSVGPRAGPSYEQYF	TGCAGCGTTGGTCCACGGGCGGGGCCTTCCTACGAGCAGTACTTC
13	TRBV19	NA	NA	TRBJ1-5	CASHDRLNQPQHF	TGTGCCAGTCACGACAGGCTCAATCAGCCCCAGCATTTT
14	TRBV7-2	NA	NA	TRBJ2-5	CASSLGYRAETQYF	TGTGCCAGCAGCTTAGGCTACAGGGCAGAGACCCAGTACTTC
13	TRBV7-3	NA	NA	TRBJ2-5	CASSWSRQETQYF	TGTGCCAGCAGCTGGAGTAGGCAAGAGACCCAGTACTTC
15	TRBV2	NA	TRBD1	TRBJ1-5	CASSPPGQGGQPQHF	TGTGCCAGCAGTCCTCCGGGACAGGGCGGTCAGCCCCAGCATTTT
14	TRBV10-3	NA	NA	TRBJ2-5	CAIASRGGEETQYF	TGTGCCATCGCAAGCCGGGGCGGGGAAGAGACCCAGTACTTC
17	TRBV19	NA	TRBD1	TRBJ1-1	CASRQQGGSSMNTEAFF	TGTGCCAGTAGACAACAGGGGGGGTCTTCAATGAACACTGAAGCTTTCTTT
12	TRBV2	NA	NA	TRBJ2-7	CASSEGDIEQYF	TGTGCCAGCAGTGAAGGGGACATTGAGCAGTACTTC
12	TRBV18	once	NA	TRBJ2-3	CASSIYTDTQYF	TGTGCCAGCTCTATATACACAGATACGCAGTATTTT
15	TRBV25-1	NA	TRBD2	TRBJ2-3	CASRPGLVNTDTQYF	TGTGCCAGCAGACCGGGACTAGTGAACACAGATACGCAGTATTTT
16	TRBV5-1	NA	TRBD2	TRBJ2-3	CASSLGPSGVGDTQYF	TGCGCCAGCAGCTTGGGTCCTAGCGGGGTGGGGGATACGCAGTATTTT
12	TRBV5-1	NA	NA	TRBJ1-2	CASSLVGDGYTF	TGCGCCAGCAGCTTGGTAGGGGATGGCTACACCTTC
16	TRBV11-2	few	NA	TRBJ2-5	CASTMSEGGLSETQYF	TGTGCCAGCACCATGAGTGAGGGGGGGCTCTCAGAGACCCAGTACTTC
15	TRBV2	NA	TRBD1	TRBJ1-2	CASSGQGANSYGYTF	TGTGCCAGCAGTGGGCAGGGGGCGAACTCCTATGGCTACACCTTC
11	TRBV6-1	NA	NA	TRBJ1-5	CASSLSQPQHF	TGTGCCAGCAGCCTTAGTCAGCCCCAGCATTTT
17	TRBV19	NA	TRBD1	TRBJ1-5	CATSTRQGAKSNQPQHF	TGTGCCACCAGCACGAGACAGGGGGCTAAGAGCAATCAGCCCCAGCATTTT
14	TRBV5-1	NA	TRBD1	TRBJ2-7	CASSLSQGANEQYF	TGCGCCAGCAGCTTGAGTCAGGGGGCTAACGAGCAGTACTTC
13	TRBV5-1	NA	NA	TRBJ2-2	CASSPENTGELFF	TGCGCCAGCAGCCCAGAGAACACCGGGGAGCTGTTTTTT
13	TRBV7-9	NA	NA	TRBJ1-2	CASSQTSNYGYTF	TGTGCCAGCAGCCAAACAAGTAACTATGGCTACACCTTC
16	TRBV6-5	NA	NA	TRBJ2-7	CASSYSPPGYPYEQYF	TGTGCCAGCAGTTACTCCCCGCCAGGGTACCCATACGAGCAGTACTTC
14	TRBV6-5	NA	NA	TRBJ1-1	CASSYQGKNTEAFF	TGTGCCAGCAGTTACCAGGGGAAGAACACTGAAGCTTTCTTT
15	TRBV7-9	NA	TRBD1	TRBJ1-1	CASSQRTGGAGEAFF	TGTGCCAGCAGCCAGAGGACAGGGGGGGCGGGTGAAGCTTTCTTT
17	TRBV2	NA	TRBD1	TRBJ2-3	CASSSGTGGLFADTQYF	TGTGCCAGCAGCTCCGGGACAGGGGGCCTTTTTGCAGATACGCAGTATTTT
17	TRBV7-6	NA	TRBD1	TRBJ2-2	CASTPSPGTVDPGELFF	TGTGCCAGCACCCCGTCCCCTGGGACAGTTGATCCCGGGGAGCTGTTTTTT
13	TRBV30	few	NA	TRBJ1-1	CAWKTTGYTEAFF	TGTGCCTGGAAGACTACAGGGTACACTGAAGCTTTCTTT
13	TRBV7-2	NA	NA	TRBJ1-2	CASSFFVSYGYTF	TGTGCCAGCAGCTTCTTCGTCAGCTATGGCTACACCTTC
17	TRBV7-9	NA	NA	TRBJ1-5	CASSLGVGLGSNQPQHF	TGTGCCAGCAGCTTAGGTGTGGGGCTTGGTTCCAATCAGCCCCAGCATTTT
14	TRBV14	few	NA	TRBJ2-3	CASSLTGLTDTQYF	TGTGCCAGCAGCCTAACAGGGCTCACAGATACGCAGTATTTT
13	TRBV6-5	NA	NA	TRBJ2-7	CAAQGTNSYEQYF	TGTGCCGCCCAGGGGACAAACTCCTACGAGCAGTACTTC
14	TRBV7-2	few	TRBD1	TRBJ2-1	CASRIGTGSGEQFF	TGTGCCAGCCGCATCGGGACAGGGTCGGGTGAGCAGTTCTTC
16	TRBV5-1	NA	NA	TRBJ2-7	CASRPVPLDYSYEQYF	TGCGCCAGCAGACCCGTCCCGCTCGACTATTCCTACGAGCAGTACTTC
15	TRBV18	NA	NA	TRBJ2-1	CASLLTQSSYNEQFF	TGTGCCAGCCTCCTGACTCAAAGCTCCTACAATGAGCAGTTCTTC
15	TRBV4-3	once	TRBD1	TRBJ1-2	CASSHETGAFGGYTF	TGCGCCAGCAGCCACGAAACAGGGGCCTTCGGGGGCTACACCTTC
16	TRBV5-4	NA	TRBD1	TRBJ1-2	CASSLGTGGFGYGYTF	TGTGCCAGCAGCTTGGGGACAGGGGGATTTGGGTATGGCTACACCTTC
16	TRBV13	NA	TRBD1	TRBJ2-2	CASSRLGQGVAGELFF	TGTGCCAGCAGCCGCTTGGGACAGGGTGTAGCCGGGGAGCTGTTTTTT
15	TRBV7-9	NA	TRBD1	TRBJ1-2	CASSLAPGQNYGYTF	TGTGCCAGCAGCTTAGCGCCGGGACAGAACTATGGCTACACCTTC
12	TRBV9	NA	NA	TRBJ1-2	CASSARNYGYTF	TGTGCCAGCAGCGCCCGTAACTATGGCTACACCTTC